The source of this TCR beta chain is a study of cytomegalovirus exposure and HLA in healthy donors. The study's findings and limits: In a later analysis, a genetic analysis reported fewer productive-TCR N-insertions in an Asian-associated ancestry cluster than the cohort average.

PCR used 60 Vbeta primers and 13 Jbeta primers. Sequencing used immunoSEQ multiplex PCR; TCRdb keeps in-frame clones, though not all of them. The sample consists of approximately 99,000 clones, around 80% of them appearing once. Note on this clone: The antigen is undetermined.

Germline V CDR1 and CDR2: WNHNN, SYGVQD (reference sequence). This CDR3 is 15 amino acids long. The V end was cut by 2 bases, the J end by 2 bases, with 13 bases between. The sequence was obtained from a male donor in good health and CMV-seropositive. Material for sequencing was PBMCs. V and J are TRBV10-1 and TRBJ2-7, with D possibly TRBD2 on 6 matching bases. The CDR3 DNA reads TGCGCCAGCAGTGAGAGCTCCGGGGGAGCCTACGAGCAGTACTTC. It is translated as CASSESSGGAYEQYF.